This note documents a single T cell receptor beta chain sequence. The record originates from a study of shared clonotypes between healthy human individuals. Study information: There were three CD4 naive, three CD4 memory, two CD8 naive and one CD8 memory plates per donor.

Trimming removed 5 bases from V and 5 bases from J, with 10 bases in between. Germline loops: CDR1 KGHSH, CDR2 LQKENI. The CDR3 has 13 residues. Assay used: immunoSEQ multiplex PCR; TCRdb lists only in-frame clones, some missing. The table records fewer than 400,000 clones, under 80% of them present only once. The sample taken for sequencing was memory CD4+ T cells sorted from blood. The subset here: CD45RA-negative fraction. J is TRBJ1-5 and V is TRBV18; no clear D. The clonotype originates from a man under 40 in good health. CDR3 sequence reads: CASSVLVDQPQHF. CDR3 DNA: TGTGCCAGCTCAGTTCTAGTCGATCAGCCCCAGCATTTT.